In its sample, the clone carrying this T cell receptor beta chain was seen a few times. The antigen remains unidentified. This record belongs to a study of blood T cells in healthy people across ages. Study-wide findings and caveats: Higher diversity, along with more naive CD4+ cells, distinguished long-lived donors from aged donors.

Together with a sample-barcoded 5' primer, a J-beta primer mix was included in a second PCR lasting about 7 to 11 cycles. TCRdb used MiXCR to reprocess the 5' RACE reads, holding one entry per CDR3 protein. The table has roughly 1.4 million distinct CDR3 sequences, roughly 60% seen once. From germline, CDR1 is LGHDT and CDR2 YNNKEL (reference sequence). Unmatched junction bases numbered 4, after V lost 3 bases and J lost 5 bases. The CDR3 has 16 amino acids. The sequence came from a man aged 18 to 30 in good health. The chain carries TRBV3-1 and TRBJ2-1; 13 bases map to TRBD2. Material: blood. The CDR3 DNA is TGTGCCAGCAGCCACCCACTAGCGGGAGGGCACAATGAGCAGTTCTTC. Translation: CASSHPLAGGHNEQFF.